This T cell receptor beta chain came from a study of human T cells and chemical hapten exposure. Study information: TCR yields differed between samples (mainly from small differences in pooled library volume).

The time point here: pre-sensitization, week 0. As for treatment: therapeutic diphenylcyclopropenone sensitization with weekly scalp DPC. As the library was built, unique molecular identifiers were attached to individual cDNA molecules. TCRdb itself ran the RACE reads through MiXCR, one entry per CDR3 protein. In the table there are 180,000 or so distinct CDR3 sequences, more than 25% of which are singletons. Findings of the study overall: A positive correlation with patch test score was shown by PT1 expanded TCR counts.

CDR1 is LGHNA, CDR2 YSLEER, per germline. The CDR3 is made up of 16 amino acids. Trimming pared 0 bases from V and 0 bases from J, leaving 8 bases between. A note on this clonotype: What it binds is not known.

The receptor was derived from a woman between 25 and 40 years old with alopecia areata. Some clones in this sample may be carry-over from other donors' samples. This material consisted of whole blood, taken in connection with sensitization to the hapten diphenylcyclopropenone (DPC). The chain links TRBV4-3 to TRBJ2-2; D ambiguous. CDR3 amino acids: CASSQDVRSNTGELFF. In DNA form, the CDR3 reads TGCGCCAGCAGCCAAGATGTCAGATCGAACACCGGGGAGCTGTTTTTT.